This T cell receptor (beta chain) is drawn from a study of cytomegalovirus exposure and HLA in healthy donors. Whole-study results and caveats: The investigators catalogued 164 TCR beta chains as cytomegalovirus-associated. Later examination showed HLA-associated TCR beta chains had greater clonal expansion than equally common others. V segments that were indistinguishable, TRBV6-2 and TRBV6-3 among them, were omitted from analysis. Likely technical artifact: a cluster of highly shared sequence variants.

Germline CDR1 and CDR2: MNHNS and SASEGT. This CDR3 contains 15 residues. Trimming left V 7 bases short and J 2 bases short, with 18 bases between. The PCR had 60 Vbeta and 13 Jbeta primers. Sequencing used immunoSEQ multiplex PCR; TCRdb keeps in-frame clones, though not all of them. The sample carries 200,000 to 250,000 clones, around 85% recorded once. With regard to this clone: Its matching antigen is unknown.

This chain uses TRBV6-1 with TRBJ2-7, with TRBD1 as a possible D gene (7 bases). The receptor was derived from a man in his forties or fifties in good health and CMV-seronegative. The sample comprised PBMCs. CDR3 loop: CASITQEGAAYEQYF. CDR3 nucleotide sequence: TGTGCCAGCATCACTCAGGAGGGGGCCGCCTACGAGCAGTACTTC.